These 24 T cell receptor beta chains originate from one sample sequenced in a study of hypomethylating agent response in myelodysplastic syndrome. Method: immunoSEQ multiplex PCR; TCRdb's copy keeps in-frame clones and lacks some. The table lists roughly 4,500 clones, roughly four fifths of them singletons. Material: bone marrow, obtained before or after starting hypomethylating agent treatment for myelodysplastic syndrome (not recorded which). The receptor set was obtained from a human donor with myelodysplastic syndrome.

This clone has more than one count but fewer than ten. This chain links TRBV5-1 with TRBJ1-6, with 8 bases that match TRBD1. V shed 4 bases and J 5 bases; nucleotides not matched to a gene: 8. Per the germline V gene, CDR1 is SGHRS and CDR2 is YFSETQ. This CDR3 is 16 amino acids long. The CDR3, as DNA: TGCGCCAGCAGCCCCTCAACAGGGGGGAATAATTCACCCCTCCACTTT. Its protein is CASSPSTGGNNSPLHF.

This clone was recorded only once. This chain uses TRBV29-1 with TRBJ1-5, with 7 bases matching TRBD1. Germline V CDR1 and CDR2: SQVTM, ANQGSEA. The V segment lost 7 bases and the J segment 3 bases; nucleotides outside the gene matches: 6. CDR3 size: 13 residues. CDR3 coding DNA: TGCAGCGCCCAGGACAGGTACAATCAGCCCCAGCATTTT. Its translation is CSAQDRYNQPQHF. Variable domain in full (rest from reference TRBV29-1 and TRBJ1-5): SAVISQKPSRDICQRGTSLTIQCQVDSQVTMMFWYRQQPGQSLTLIATANQGSEATYESGFVIDKFPISRPNLTFSTLTVSNMSPEDSSIYLCSAQDRYNQPQHFGDGTRLSIL.

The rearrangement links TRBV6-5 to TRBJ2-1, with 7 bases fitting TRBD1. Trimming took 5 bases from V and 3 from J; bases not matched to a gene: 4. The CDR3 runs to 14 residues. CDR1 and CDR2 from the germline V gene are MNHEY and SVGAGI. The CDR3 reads CASSLGQDYNEQFF. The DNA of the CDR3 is TGTGCCAGCAGTCTCGGACAGGACTACAATGAGCAGTTCTTC.

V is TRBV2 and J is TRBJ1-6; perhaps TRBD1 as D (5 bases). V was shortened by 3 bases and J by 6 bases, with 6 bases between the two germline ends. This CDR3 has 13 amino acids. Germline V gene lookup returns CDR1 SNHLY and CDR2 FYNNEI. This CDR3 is CASSETANSPLHF. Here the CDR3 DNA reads TGTGCCAGCAGTGAGACAGCTAATTCACCCCTCCACTTT.

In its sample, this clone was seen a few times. The CDR3 DNA reads as TGTGCCAGCAGCCTCGGACGGGGGGGAAATGAAAAACTGTTTTTT. This sequence encodes CASSLGRGGNEKLFF. The chain combines TRBV14 with TRBJ1-4; D may be TRBD1 (5 bases). The CDR3 runs 15 residues. CDR1 SGHDN and CDR2 FVKESK come from the germline V gene. Trimming took 4 bases from V and 5 from J, leaving 14 bases between them.

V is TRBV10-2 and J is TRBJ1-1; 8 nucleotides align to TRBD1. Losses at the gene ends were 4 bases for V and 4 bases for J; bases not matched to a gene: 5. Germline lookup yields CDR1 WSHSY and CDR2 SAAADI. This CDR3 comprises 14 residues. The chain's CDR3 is CASSATGEFTEAFF. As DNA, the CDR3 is TGCGCCAGCAGTGCGACAGGGGAGTTCACTGAAGCTTTCTTT.

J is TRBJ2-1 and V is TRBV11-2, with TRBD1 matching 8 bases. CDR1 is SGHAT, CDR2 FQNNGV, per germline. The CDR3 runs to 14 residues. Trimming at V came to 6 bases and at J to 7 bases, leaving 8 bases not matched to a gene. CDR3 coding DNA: TGTGCCAGCAGGTTGTTGACAGGGGATAATGAGCAGTTCTTC. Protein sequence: CASRLLTGDNEQFF.

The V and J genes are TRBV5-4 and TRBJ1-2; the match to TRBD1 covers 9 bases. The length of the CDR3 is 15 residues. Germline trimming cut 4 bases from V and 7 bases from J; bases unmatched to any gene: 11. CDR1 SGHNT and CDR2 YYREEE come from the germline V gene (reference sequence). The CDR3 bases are TGTGCCAGCAGCGGGTCGGGACAGGGTTTTCTTGGCTACACCTTC. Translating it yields CASSGSGQGFLGYTF.

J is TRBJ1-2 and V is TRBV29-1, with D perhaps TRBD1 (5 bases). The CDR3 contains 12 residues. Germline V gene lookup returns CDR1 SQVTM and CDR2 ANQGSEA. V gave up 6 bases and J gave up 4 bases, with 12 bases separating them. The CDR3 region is CSVLGGFYGYTF. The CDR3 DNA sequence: TGCAGCGTCCTGGGGGGGTTCTATGGCTACACCTTC. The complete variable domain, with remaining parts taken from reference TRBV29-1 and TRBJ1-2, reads SAVISQKPSRDICQRGTSLTIQCQVDSQVTMMFWYRQQPGQSLTLIATANQGSEATYESGFVIDKFPISRPNLTFSTLTVSNMSPEDSSIYLCSVLGGFYGYTFGSGTRLTVV.

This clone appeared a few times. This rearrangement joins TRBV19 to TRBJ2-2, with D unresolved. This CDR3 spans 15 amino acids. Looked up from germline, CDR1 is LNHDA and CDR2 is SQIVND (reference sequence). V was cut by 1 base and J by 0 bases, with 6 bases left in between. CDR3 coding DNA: TGTGCCAGTAGTATAGCGGCGTCGAACACCGGGGAGCTGTTTTTT. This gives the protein CASSIAASNTGELFF. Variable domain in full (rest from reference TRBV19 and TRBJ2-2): DGGITQSPKYLFRKEGQNVTLSCEQNLNHDAMYWYRQDPGQGLRLIYYSQIVNDFQKGDIAEGYSVSREKKESFPLTVTSAQKNPTAFYLCASSIAASNTGELFFGEGSRLTVL.

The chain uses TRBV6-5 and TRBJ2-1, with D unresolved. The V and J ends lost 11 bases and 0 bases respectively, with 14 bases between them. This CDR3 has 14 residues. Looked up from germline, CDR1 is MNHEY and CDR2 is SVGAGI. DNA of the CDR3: TGTGCCGTCGGACGTGCCAGCTCCTACAATGAGCAGTTCTTC. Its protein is CAVGRASSYNEQFF.

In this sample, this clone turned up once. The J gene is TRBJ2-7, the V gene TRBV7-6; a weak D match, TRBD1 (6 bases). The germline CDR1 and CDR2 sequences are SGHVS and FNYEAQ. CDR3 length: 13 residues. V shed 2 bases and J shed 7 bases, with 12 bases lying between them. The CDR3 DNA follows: TGTGCCAGCAGCTTATCAGGGGCCGGGGAGCAGTACTTC. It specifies CASSLSGAGEQYF.

This CDR3 is CASSGTGDPYNSPLHF. The DNA of the CDR3 is TGCGCCAGCAGCGGGACAGGGGACCCCTATAATTCACCCCTCCACTTT. The chain uses TRBV5-1 and TRBJ1-6, with 10 bases that match TRBD1. Germline CDR1 is SGHRS and CDR2 is YFSETQ. The length of the CDR3 is 16 residues. With 4 bases clipped from V and 2 bases from J, the junction kept 3 bases outside the gene matches.

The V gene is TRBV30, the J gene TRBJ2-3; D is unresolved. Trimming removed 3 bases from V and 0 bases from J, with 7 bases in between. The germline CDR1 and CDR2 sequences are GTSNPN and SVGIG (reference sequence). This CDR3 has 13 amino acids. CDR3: CAWSEMSTDTQYF. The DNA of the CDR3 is TGTGCCTGGAGCGAAATGAGCACAGATACGCAGTATTTT.

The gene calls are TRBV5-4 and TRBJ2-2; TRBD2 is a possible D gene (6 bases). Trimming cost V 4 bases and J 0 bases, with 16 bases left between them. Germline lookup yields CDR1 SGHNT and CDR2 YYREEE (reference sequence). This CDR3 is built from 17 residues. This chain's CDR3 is CASSPAGEASNTGELFF. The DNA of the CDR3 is TGTGCCAGCAGCCCGGCTGGGGAGGCTTCGAACACCGGGGAGCTGTTTTTT.

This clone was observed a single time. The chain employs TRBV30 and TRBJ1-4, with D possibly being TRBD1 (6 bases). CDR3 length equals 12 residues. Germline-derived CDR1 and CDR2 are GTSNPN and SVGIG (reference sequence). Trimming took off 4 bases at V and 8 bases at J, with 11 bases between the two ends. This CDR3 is CAWTTGDEKLFF. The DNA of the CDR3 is TGTGCCTGGACGACAGGAGACGAAAAACTGTTTTTT.

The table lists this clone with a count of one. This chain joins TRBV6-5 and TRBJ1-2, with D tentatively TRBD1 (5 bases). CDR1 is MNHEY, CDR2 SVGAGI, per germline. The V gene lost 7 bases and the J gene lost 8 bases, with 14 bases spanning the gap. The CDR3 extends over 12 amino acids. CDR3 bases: TGTGCCAGCACAACCGGGGCAGGCGGCTACACCTTC. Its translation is CASTTGAGGYTF.

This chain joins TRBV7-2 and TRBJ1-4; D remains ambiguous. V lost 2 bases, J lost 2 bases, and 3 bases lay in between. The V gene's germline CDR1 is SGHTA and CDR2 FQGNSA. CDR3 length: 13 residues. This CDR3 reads CASSLMTNEKLFF. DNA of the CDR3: TGTGCCAGCAGCTTAATGACTAATGAAAAACTGTTTTTT.

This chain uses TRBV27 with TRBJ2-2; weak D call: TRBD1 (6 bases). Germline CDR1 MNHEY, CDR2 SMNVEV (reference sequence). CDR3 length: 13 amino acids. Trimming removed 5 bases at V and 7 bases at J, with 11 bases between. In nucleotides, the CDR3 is TGTGCCAGCAGTAACAGGGTTGACGGGGAGCTGTTTTTT. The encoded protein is CASSNRVDGELFF.

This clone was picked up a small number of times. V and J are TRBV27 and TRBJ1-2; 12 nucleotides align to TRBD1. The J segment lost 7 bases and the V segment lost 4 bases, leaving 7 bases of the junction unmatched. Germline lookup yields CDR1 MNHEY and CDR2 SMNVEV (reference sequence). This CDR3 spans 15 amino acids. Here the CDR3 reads CASSSLGQGAAGYTF. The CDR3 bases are TGTGCCAGCAGTTCCTTGGGACAGGGGGCGGCTGGCTACACCTTC.

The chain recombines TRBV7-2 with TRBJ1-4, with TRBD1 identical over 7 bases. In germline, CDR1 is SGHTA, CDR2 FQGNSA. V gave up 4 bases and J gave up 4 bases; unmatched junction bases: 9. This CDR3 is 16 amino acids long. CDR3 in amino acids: CASSYPSGGDNEKLFF. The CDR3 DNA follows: TGTGCCAGCAGCTATCCGTCAGGGGGTGATAATGAAAAACTGTTTTTT. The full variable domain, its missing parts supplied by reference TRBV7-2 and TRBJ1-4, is GAGVSQSPSNKVTEKGKDVELRCDPISGHTALYWYRQSLGQGLEFLIYFQGNSAPDKSGLPSDRFSAERTGGSVSTLTIQRTQQEDSAVYLCASSYPSGGDNEKLFFGSGTQLSVL.

CDR3 sequence (DNA): TGTGCCAGCAGTTTTCAGAACTACGAGCAGTACTTC. Protein product: CASSFQNYEQYF. This chain links TRBV28 with TRBJ2-7; D is uncertain. This CDR3 is built from 12 residues. The germline V and J ends were trimmed by 3 bases and 3 bases, with 6 bases remaining between them. Per germline, CDR1 MDHEN and CDR2 SYDVKM. The entire variable domain, with the rest obtained from reference TRBV28 and TRBJ2-7, is as follows: DVKVTQSSRYLVKRTGEKVFLECVQDMDHENMFWYRQDPGLGLRLIYFSYDVKMKEKGDIPEGYSVSREKKERFSLILESASTNQTSMYLCASSFQNYEQYFGPGTRLTVT.

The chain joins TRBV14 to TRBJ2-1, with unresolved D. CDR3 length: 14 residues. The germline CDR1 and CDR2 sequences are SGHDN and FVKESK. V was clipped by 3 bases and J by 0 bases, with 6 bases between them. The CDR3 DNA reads TGTGCCAGCAGCCAGGGCGCCTCCTACAATGAGCAGTTCTTC. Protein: CASSQGASYNEQFF.

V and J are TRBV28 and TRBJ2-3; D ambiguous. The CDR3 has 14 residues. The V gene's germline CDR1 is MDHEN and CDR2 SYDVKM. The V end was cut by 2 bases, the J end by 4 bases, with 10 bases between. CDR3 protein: CASSLQGISDTQYF. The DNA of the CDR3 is TGTGCCAGCAGTTTACAAGGGATATCAGATACGCAGTATTTT. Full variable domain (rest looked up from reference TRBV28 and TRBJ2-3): DVKVTQSSRYLVKRTGEKVFLECVQDMDHENMFWYRQDPGLGLRLIYFSYDVKMKEKGDIPEGYSVSREKKERFSLILESASTNQTSMYLCASSLQGISDTQYFGPGTRLTVL.